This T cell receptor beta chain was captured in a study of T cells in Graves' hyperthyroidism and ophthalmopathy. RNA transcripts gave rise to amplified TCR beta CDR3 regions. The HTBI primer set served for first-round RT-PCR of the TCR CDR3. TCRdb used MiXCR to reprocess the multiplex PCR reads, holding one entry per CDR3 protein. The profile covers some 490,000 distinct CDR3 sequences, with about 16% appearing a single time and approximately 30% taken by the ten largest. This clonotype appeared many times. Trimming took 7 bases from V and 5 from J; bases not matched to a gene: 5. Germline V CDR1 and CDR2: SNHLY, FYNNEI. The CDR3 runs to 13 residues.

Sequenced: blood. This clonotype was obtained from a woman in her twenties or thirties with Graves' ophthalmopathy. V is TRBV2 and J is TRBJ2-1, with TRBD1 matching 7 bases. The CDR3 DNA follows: TGTGCCAGCAAGTTCACAGGGGACAATGAGCAGTTCTTC. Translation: CASKFTGDNEQFF.